These T cell receptor beta chains were read from a single sample in a study of radiotherapy plus CTLA-4 blockade in lung cancer. Generated by immunoSEQ multiplex PCR, the TCRdb table keeps only in-frame clones and is missing some. The table records more than 90,000 clones, approximately 86% of them present only once. The sample was peripheral blood, taken from a patient treated with radiotherapy plus ipilimumab. Every receptor here comes from a human donor with non-small cell lung cancer that progressed on radiotherapy plus ipilimumab. CDR3s include the opening cysteine and the closing phenylalanine or tryptophan. The D gene is left open where the match is weak. Size is omitted from some rows. Given values are once, few, many or a class for expanded clones.

d_call: TRBD1; clone_size: -; j_call: TRBJ1-5; v_call: TRBV6-1; cdr3_nt: TGTGCCAGCAGTGGGTGGGACAGGGCAGGGATAACATCGAGCAATCAGCCCCAGCATTTT; cdr3_aa: CASSGWDRAGITSSNQPQHF
d_call: -; clone_size: -; j_call: TRBJ1-3; v_call: TRBV7-8; cdr3_nt: TGTGCCAGCAGCGCAACAAGTGGGGTTGGAGGAAACACCATATATTTT; cdr3_aa: CASSATSGVGGNTIYF
d_call: -; clone_size: -; j_call: TRBJ2-1; v_call: TRBV11-3; cdr3_nt: TGTGCCAGCAGCTTAAGAGGGACCACTTACTACAATGAGCAGTTCTTC; cdr3_aa: CASSLRGTTYYNEQFF
d_call: -; clone_size: once; j_call: TRBJ2-1; v_call: TRBV10-3; cdr3_nt: TGTGCCATCAGTAGGATAGGGACTCTAACCTTCAATGAGCAGTTCTTC; cdr3_aa: CAISRIGTLTFNEQFF
d_call: TRBD2; clone_size: -; j_call: TRBJ2-1; v_call: TRBV7-6; cdr3_nt: TGTGCCAGCAGCCGTGGGACTAGCGGGAGGCTTAATGAGCAGTTCTTC; cdr3_aa: CASSRGTSGRLNEQFF
d_call: -; clone_size: few; j_call: TRBJ2-1; v_call: TRBV2; cdr3_nt: TGTGCCAGCAGTGAAGTGCAGGACTCCTACAATGAGCAGTTCTTC; cdr3_aa: CASSEVQDSYNEQFF
d_call: -; clone_size: -; j_call: TRBJ1-3; v_call: TRBV7-8; cdr3_nt: TGTGCCAGCAGCTTATTCGGACAGCACTCTGGAAACACCATATATTTT; cdr3_aa: CASSLFGQHSGNTIYF
d_call: -; clone_size: -; j_call: TRBJ2-7; v_call: TRBV30; cdr3_nt: TGTGCCTGGAGTGTGGGGGGCGTAAACGAGCAGTACTTC; cdr3_aa: CAWSVGGVNEQYF
d_call: -; clone_size: -; j_call: TRBJ1-1; v_call: TRBV9; cdr3_nt: TGTGCCAGCAGCGTAGGGCACATGAACACTGAAGCTTTCTTT; cdr3_aa: CASSVGHMNTEAFF
d_call: -; clone_size: -; j_call: TRBJ2-7; v_call: TRBV5-1; cdr3_nt: TGCGCCAGCAGCCCAGGGTCCGAGCAGTACTTC; cdr3_aa: CASSPGSEQYF
d_call: -; clone_size: -; j_call: TRBJ2-7; v_call: TRBV29-1; cdr3_nt: TGCAGCGTTCAGGCCAACTCCTACGAGCAGTACTTC; cdr3_aa: CSVQANSYEQYF
d_call: TRBD1; clone_size: once; j_call: TRBJ1-2; v_call: TRBV5-4; cdr3_nt: TGTGCCAGCAGCGCCTCCGGGACAGGGACTCTTGGCTACACCTTC; cdr3_aa: CASSASGTGTLGYTF
d_call: -; clone_size: -; j_call: TRBJ2-7; v_call: TRBV19; cdr3_nt: TGTGCCAGTAGTAGCGGCAGCGAGTACGAGCAGTACTTC; cdr3_aa: CASSSGSEYEQYF
d_call: TRBD1; clone_size: -; j_call: TRBJ2-7; v_call: TRBV7-9; cdr3_nt: TGTGCCAGCAGCTTAACTGACAGGGCCGAGCAGTACTTC; cdr3_aa: CASSLTDRAEQYF
d_call: TRBD1; clone_size: -; j_call: TRBJ2-7; v_call: TRBV7-9; cdr3_nt: TGTGCCAGCAGCACCGCCGGACAGGGGGCGCGAGAGCAGTACTTC; cdr3_aa: CASSTAGQGAREQYF
d_call: -; clone_size: few; j_call: TRBJ2-2; v_call: TRBV25-1; cdr3_nt: TGTGCCAGCAGTGAACTCGGGACCGGGGAGCTGTTTTTT; cdr3_aa: CASSELGTGELFF
d_call: TRBD2; clone_size: -; j_call: TRBJ2-1; v_call: TRBV15; cdr3_nt: TGTGCCACCAGCAGAGAAAGCGGACTAGCGGGAGTGGATGAGCAGTTCTTC; cdr3_aa: CATSRESGLAGVDEQFF
d_call: TRBD2; clone_size: -; j_call: TRBJ2-7; v_call: TRBV7-8; cdr3_nt: TGTGCCAGCAAAATTACGGGGGGAGATCCTTACGAGCAGTACTTC; cdr3_aa: CASKITGGDPYEQYF
d_call: TRBD2; clone_size: -; j_call: TRBJ2-7; v_call: TRBV10-3; cdr3_nt: TGTGCCATCAGGATGACTAGCGGGGGGTCCTACGAGCAGTACTTC; cdr3_aa: CAIRMTSGGSYEQYF
d_call: TRBD2; clone_size: few; j_call: TRBJ2-7; v_call: TRBV6-1; cdr3_nt: TGTGCCAGCAAAGCCCTAGCGGACATCTACGAGCAGTACTTC; cdr3_aa: CASKALADIYEQYF
d_call: -; clone_size: -; j_call: TRBJ1-2; v_call: TRBV5-1; cdr3_nt: TGCGCCAGCAGCTTGGAGGCGGACTATGGCTACACCTTC; cdr3_aa: CASSLEADYGYTF
d_call: -; clone_size: -; j_call: TRBJ2-7; v_call: TRBV18; cdr3_nt: TGTGCCAGCTCACCGTCGACTTCTTACGAGCAGTACTTC; cdr3_aa: CASSPSTSYEQYF
d_call: -; clone_size: -; j_call: TRBJ1-2; v_call: TRBV6-5; cdr3_nt: TGTGCCAGCAGTTACTCGGGACGGCGGGATTATGGCTACACCTTC; cdr3_aa: CASSYSGRRDYGYTF
d_call: -; clone_size: -; j_call: TRBJ2-7; v_call: TRBV19; cdr3_nt: TGTGCCAGTAGTATAGTGGGCAAGGGGAGCGCCTACGAGCAGTACTTC; cdr3_aa: CASSIVGKGSAYEQYF
d_call: -; clone_size: -; j_call: TRBJ1-1; v_call: TRBV25-1; cdr3_nt: TGTGCCAGCAGGAGCGGGAACACTGAAGCTTTCTTT; cdr3_aa: CASRSGNTEAFF
d_call: -; clone_size: once; j_call: TRBJ1-4; v_call: TRBV27; cdr3_nt: TGTGCCAGCAGTTTAGGCCCTGGCGAAAAACTGTTTTTT; cdr3_aa: CASSLGPGEKLFF
d_call: TRBD2; clone_size: -; j_call: TRBJ2-7; v_call: TRBV6-6; cdr3_nt: TGTGCCAGCAGTTACCCTTTAAGCGGGAGAAACGAGCAGTACTTC; cdr3_aa: CASSYPLSGRNEQYF
d_call: -; clone_size: -; j_call: TRBJ2-5; v_call: TRBV6-1; cdr3_nt: TGTGCCAGCAGTTATAGCGGTACGGAGACCCAGTACTTC; cdr3_aa: CASSYSGTETQYF
d_call: TRBD1; clone_size: -; j_call: TRBJ2-1; v_call: TRBV6-6; cdr3_nt: TGTGCCAGCAGTTATTTGCGACAGGGGTCCTACAATGAGCAGTTCTTC; cdr3_aa: CASSYLRQGSYNEQFF
d_call: -; clone_size: -; j_call: TRBJ2-3; v_call: TRBV6-1; cdr3_nt: TGTGCCAGCAGTGAAGGACTAGTAGGCGTTTTGGGTACGCAGTATTTT; cdr3_aa: CASSEGLVGVLGTQYF
d_call: TRBD1; clone_size: -; j_call: TRBJ1-5; v_call: TRBV6-1; cdr3_nt: TGTGCCAGCATGGACAGGGGGGTATGGGATCAGCCCCAGCATTTT; cdr3_aa: CASMDRGVWDQPQHF
d_call: -; clone_size: -; j_call: TRBJ2-1; v_call: TRBV6-5; cdr3_nt: TGTGCCAGCAGTTACACGACTAGTTACAATGAGCAGTTCTTC; cdr3_aa: CASSYTTSYNEQFF
d_call: -; clone_size: -; j_call: TRBJ2-3; v_call: TRBV19; cdr3_nt: TGTGCCAGTAGTATTCGGGACACTGCAGATACGCAGTATTTT; cdr3_aa: CASSIRDTADTQYF
d_call: -; clone_size: -; j_call: TRBJ2-7; v_call: TRBV29-1; cdr3_nt: TGCAGCGTTCGGGAAAGCCCCTACGAGCAGTACTTC; cdr3_aa: CSVRESPYEQYF
d_call: -; clone_size: -; j_call: TRBJ1-4; v_call: TRBV6-6; cdr3_nt: TGTGCCAGCAGGGTCCTCGGCAGAACTAATGAAAAACTGTTTTTT; cdr3_aa: CASRVLGRTNEKLFF
d_call: TRBD1; clone_size: -; j_call: TRBJ1-5; v_call: TRBV2; cdr3_nt: TGTGCCAGCAGCGCCGACAGGGGTACCAATCAGCCCCAGCATTTT; cdr3_aa: CASSADRGTNQPQHF
d_call: -; clone_size: -; j_call: TRBJ2-5; v_call: TRBV2; cdr3_nt: TGTGCCAGCAGCAAAACGGAGACCCAGTACTTC; cdr3_aa: CASSKTETQYF
d_call: -; clone_size: -; j_call: TRBJ1-4; v_call: TRBV27; cdr3_nt: TGTGCCAGCAGTTTACGGGGTGAAAAACTGTTTTTT; cdr3_aa: CASSLRGEKLFF
d_call: -; clone_size: -; j_call: TRBJ1-3; v_call: TRBV7-9; cdr3_nt: TGTGCCAGCAGCTCGGGACGGACTGGAAACACCATATATTTT; cdr3_aa: CASSSGRTGNTIYF
d_call: -; clone_size: -; j_call: TRBJ2-7; v_call: TRBV25-1; cdr3_nt: TGTGCCAGCAGTGTGGCAGGGGTCGTCGAGCAGTACTTC; cdr3_aa: CASSVAGVVEQYF
d_call: -; clone_size: once; j_call: TRBJ2-3; v_call: TRBV2; cdr3_nt: TGTGCCAGCAGTCTCCTGGCGGTAAGCGATACGCAGTATTTT; cdr3_aa: CASSLLAVSDTQYF
d_call: -; clone_size: -; j_call: TRBJ2-1; v_call: TRBV10-3; cdr3_nt: TGTGCCATCAAGGCGGGGATCCCGGGGAGTGAGCAGTTCTTC; cdr3_aa: CAIKAGIPGSEQFF
d_call: -; clone_size: once; j_call: TRBJ2-7; v_call: TRBV7-9; cdr3_nt: TGTGCCAGCAGCTTAGCGGGACTCCTGGGAAACGAGCAGTACTTC; cdr3_aa: CASSLAGLLGNEQYF
d_call: TRBD1; clone_size: -; j_call: TRBJ1-4; v_call: TRBV2; cdr3_nt: TGTGCCAGCAGGATCGGACAGGGTCGTGAAAAACTGTTTTTT; cdr3_aa: CASRIGQGREKLFF
d_call: -; clone_size: -; j_call: TRBJ1-5; v_call: TRBV2; cdr3_nt: TGTGCCAGCAGTGAAGACGGTACTCAGCCCCAGCATTTT; cdr3_aa: CASSEDGTQPQHF
d_call: TRBD1; clone_size: -; j_call: TRBJ1-1; v_call: TRBV19; cdr3_nt: TGTGCCAGTAGTATCTCCGCCCGGGACAGGGTGAACACTGAAGCTTTCTTT; cdr3_aa: CASSISARDRVNTEAFF
d_call: TRBD2; clone_size: -; j_call: TRBJ2-7; v_call: TRBV2; cdr3_nt: TGTGCCAGCAGTGAAGCGGGGCCTAGCGGGAGAGTTGAGCAGTACTTC; cdr3_aa: CASSEAGPSGRVEQYF
d_call: -; clone_size: -; j_call: TRBJ1-5; v_call: TRBV18; cdr3_nt: TGTGCCAGCTCACCCAAAGCTCAGGGGCGATTTAGCAATCAGCCCCAGCATTTT; cdr3_aa: CASSPKAQGRFSNQPQHF
d_call: -; clone_size: -; j_call: TRBJ1-3; v_call: TRBV9; cdr3_nt: TGTGCCAGCAGCGTAAATATGGGGAACACCATATATTTT; cdr3_aa: CASSVNMGNTIYF
d_call: TRBD1; clone_size: -; j_call: TRBJ1-2; v_call: TRBV19; cdr3_nt: TGTGCCAGTAGGGGACAGGGGCTTCATGGCTACACCTTC; cdr3_aa: CASRGQGLHGYTF
d_call: TRBD2; clone_size: -; j_call: TRBJ2-1; v_call: TRBV6-1; cdr3_nt: TGTGCCGGGTCTAGCGGGCGAGTACACAATGAGCAGTTCTTC; cdr3_aa: CAGSSGRVHNEQFF
d_call: -; clone_size: once; j_call: TRBJ1-3; v_call: TRBV12-5; cdr3_nt: TGTGCTAGTGGTTTCCCCCCGCCAGGAAACACCATATATTTT; cdr3_aa: CASGFPPPGNTIYF
d_call: -; clone_size: -; j_call: TRBJ2-2; v_call: TRBV5-1; cdr3_nt: TGCGCCAGCAGCGCCATCTCGACACTGAACACCGGGGAGCTGTTTTTT; cdr3_aa: CASSAISTLNTGELFF
d_call: -; clone_size: -; j_call: TRBJ2-2; v_call: TRBV6-6; cdr3_nt: TGTGCCAGCAATCTAGGTTTCGGCACCGGGGAGCTGTTTTTT; cdr3_aa: CASNLGFGTGELFF
d_call: -; clone_size: -; j_call: TRBJ1-1; v_call: TRBV5-6; cdr3_nt: TGTGCCAGCAGCTTGGCGGCCAATGCCCCTGAAGCTTTCTTT; cdr3_aa: CASSLAANAPEAFF